A single sample is the source of the 19 T cell receptor beta chains below, sequenced in a study of blood T cell repertoires in COVID-19. Assay used: immunoSEQ multiplex PCR; TCRdb lists only in-frame clones, some missing. Of 55,000 to 65,000 clones listed, about 80% are singletons. Sequencing was carried out using peripheral blood. These receptors came from an elderly woman with acute or convalescent COVID-19.

The gene calls are TRBV24-1 and TRBJ2-7, with unresolved D. CDR1 KGHDR and CDR2 SFDVKD come from the germline V gene. V dropped 3 bases and J dropped 7 bases, with 6 bases sitting between them. This CDR3 region has 11 residues. The CDR3 region is CATSDEVEQYF. The DNA for the CDR3 is TGTGCCACCAGTGATGAGGTTGAGCAGTACTTC.

The J gene is TRBJ2-5, the V gene TRBV10-2, with TRBD2 identical over 14 bases. V dropped 6 bases and J dropped 4; count of bases not matched to a gene: 4. The CDR3 loop spans 15 amino acids. From germline, CDR1 is WSHSY and CDR2 SAAADI. CDR3: CASRKGTSGGETQYF. The CDR3 DNA follows: TGCGCCAGCAGGAAGGGGACTAGCGGGGGAGAGACCCAGTACTTC.

The CDR3 DNA reads as TGTGCCAGCAGCCCCCGGACAGGTAATGAGCAGTACTTC. This translates into CASSPRTGNEQYF. V gene TRBV13 combines with J gene TRBJ2-7, with 7 bases fitting TRBD1. Germline V gene lookup returns CDR1 PRHDT and CDR2 FYEKMQ (reference sequence). Trimming took 5 bases from V and 7 from J; bases not matched to a gene: 8. This CDR3 comprises 13 residues.

The genes are TRBV2 and TRBJ2-7, with D possibly TRBD1 on 5 matching bases. Germline V lookup: CDR1 SNHLY, CDR2 FYNNEI. Trimming removed 1 base from V and 4 bases from J, with 8 bases in between. This CDR3 contains 13 residues. CDR3 coding DNA: TGTGCCAGCAGTGAAGGGACACAGTACGAGCAGTACTTC. It specifies CASSEGTQYEQYF.

The chain employs TRBV15 and TRBJ2-7, with 11 bases aligning to TRBD2. V lost 3 bases to trimming and J lost 0 bases; unmatched junction nucleotides: 10. The CDR3 runs 18 residues. Germline CDR1 reads LNHNV; CDR2 reads YYDKDF (reference sequence). Written as DNA, the CDR3 is TGTGCCACCAGCAGCCGGGGACTAGCGGAGGCATTCTCCTACGAGCAGTACTTC. It translates to CATSSRGLAEAFSYEQYF.

This chain joins TRBV5-1 and TRBJ2-3, with D unresolved. Per the germline V gene, CDR1 is SGHRS and CDR2 is YFSETQ. Trimming took off 0 bases at V and 4 bases at J, with 9 bases between the two ends. The CDR3 loop spans 14 amino acids. CDR3 residues: CASSLAVVADTQYF. The CDR3 nucleotides read TGCGCCAGCAGCTTGGCGGTCGTCGCAGATACGCAGTATTTT. Combining the CDR3 with reference TRBV5-1 and TRBJ2-3 gives the whole variable domain KAGVTQTPRYLIKTRGQQVTLSCSPISGHRSVSWYQQTPGQGLQFLFEYFSETQRNKGNFPGRFSGRQFSNSRSEMNVSTLELGDSALYLCASSLAVVADTQYFGPGTRLTVL.

Written as DNA, the CDR3 is TGTGCCAGTAGTATTATGTCGGGCCGGGGGGCTGAAAAACTGTTTTTT. Its translation is CASSIMSGRGAEKLFF. This chain links TRBV19 with TRBJ1-4; a possible D gene is TRBD1 (6 bases). This CDR3 contains 16 residues. The V end lost 3 bases, the J end lost 7 bases, and 18 bases lay between the germline ends. The germline V gene encodes CDR1 LNHDA and CDR2 SQIVND (reference sequence).

The rearrangement uses TRBV6-2 or TRBV6-3 and TRBJ1-2; D possibly corresponds to TRBD1 (5 bases). Germline lookup yields CDR1 MNHEY and CDR2 SVGEGT. Trimming took 4 bases from V and 0 from J, leaving 9 bases between them. The CDR3 is made up of 14 amino acids. The CDR3 DNA reads TGTGCCAGCAGTTTCGACAGTTCTAACTATGGCTACACCTTC. Encoded protein: CASSFDSSNYGYTF.

The gene calls are TRBV5-3 and TRBJ1-2, with a tentative D call TRBD1 (5 bases). Being an ORF, TRBV5-3 has a function that is uncertain. This CDR3 is 15 amino acids long. V dropped 0 bases and J dropped 2 bases, with 11 bases sitting between them. CDR3 sequence reads: CARSLEAGMNYGYTF. The CDR3 nucleotides are TGTGCCAGAAGCTTGGAAGCAGGGATGAACTATGGCTACACCTTC.

This rearrangement joins TRBV6-5 to TRBJ1-6, with a weak D call TRBD1 (5 bases). Between the trimmed V and J ends, which lost 6 bases and 6 bases, there was a span of 12 bases. The CDR3 length is 14 residues. The germline V gene has CDR1 MNHEY and CDR2 SVGAGI. The CDR3 here is CASSVTGSNSPLHF. Written as DNA, the CDR3 is TGTGCCAGCAGCGTAACAGGTTCTAATTCACCCCTCCACTTT.

This clone appeared a few times. The chain joins TRBV5-4 to TRBJ2-3; the match to TRBD2 covers 10 bases. Germline CDR1 and CDR2: SGHNT and YYREEE (reference sequence). V gave up 5 bases and J gave up 2 bases; unmatched junction bases: 5. CDR3 length: 15 amino acids. The CDR3 here is CASRPSGSPTDTQYF. In DNA, the CDR3 is TGTGCCAGCAGACCTAGCGGGAGCCCCACAGATACGCAGTATTTT.

The genes are TRBV5-5 and TRBJ1-1; tentatively, D is TRBD1 (5 bases). The germline V and J ends were trimmed by 0 bases and 1 base, with 7 bases remaining between them. This CDR3 spans 14 amino acids. The germline CDR1 and CDR2 sequences are SGHKS and YYEKEE (reference sequence). The CDR3 DNA reads as TGTGCCAGCAGCTTGGGCGACAGGAACACTGAAGCTTTCTTT. It is translated as CASSLGDRNTEAFF.

The chain is built from TRBV11-2 and TRBJ1-1; D remains ambiguous. V gave up 5 bases and J gave up 0 bases, with 7 bases separating them. CDR3 length equals 13 residues. Germline V gene sequence: CDR1 SGHAT, CDR2 FQNNGV. In DNA, the CDR3 is TGTGCCAGCAGCGGAGGCCTGAACACTGAAGCTTTCTTT. Protein sequence: CASSGGLNTEAFF.

The V and J genes are TRBV5-1 and TRBJ2-7; the match to TRBD1 covers 11 bases. The junction had 15 bases not matched to a gene; V was cut back by 4 bases and J by 6 bases. Germline CDR1 reads SGHRS; CDR2 reads YFSETQ. This CDR3 has 17 amino acids. The CDR3 loop is CASSTRTGGGMMPEQYF. CDR3 bases: TGCGCCAGCAGCACTAGGACAGGGGGCGGCATGATGCCCGAGCAGTACTTC.

The chain is built from TRBV30 and TRBJ1-6; tentatively, D is TRBD1 (5 bases). The germline V gene has CDR1 GTSNPN and CDR2 SVGIG (reference sequence). The CDR3 length is 13 residues. V lost 2 bases and J lost 7, with 9 bases in between. The CDR3 loop reads CAWSKGRNSPLHF. The CDR3 DNA reads TGTGCCTGGAGTAAGGGGCGCAATTCACCCCTCCACTTT.

The rearrangement joins TRBV6-2 or TRBV6-3 to TRBJ1-2; 9 bases are a match to TRBD1. V shed 1 base and J 5 bases; nucleotides not matched to a gene: 2. The CDR3 contains 14 residues. Germline lookup yields CDR1 MNHEY and CDR2 SVGEGT. The CDR3 loop reads CASSYLGQGYGYTF. CDR3 nucleotide sequence: TGTGCCAGCAGTTACTTGGGACAGGGATATGGCTACACCTTC.

With respect to this clone: Other DNA sequences from this sample encode an identical CDR3 as well. This sequence joins TRBV4-3 and TRBJ1-5; D gene unclear. The germline V gene has CDR1 LGHNA and CDR2 YSLEER. There are 13 residues in the CDR3. V lost 4 bases and J 2 bases, leaving 6 bases between the germline ends. The CDR3 loop reads CASSPGRNQPQHF. DNA for the CDR3: TGCGCCAGCAGCCCTGGGCGCAATCAGCCCCAGCATTTT.

V is TRBV5-1 and J is TRBJ2-7; D is perhaps TRBD1 (5 bases). The germline gives CDR1 SGHRS, CDR2 YFSETQ. This CDR3 is 14 amino acids long. The germline V and J ends were trimmed by 0 bases and 2 bases, with 9 bases remaining between them. CDR3 coding DNA: TGCGCCAGCAGCTTGGGGACATCCGCCTACGAGCAGTACTTC. Translated, it gives CASSLGTSAYEQYF.

CDR3: CASSAAPTSDGTDTQYF. The CDR3, as DNA: TGCGCCAGCAGCGCCGCCCCCACTAGCGACGGCACAGATACGCAGTATTTT. The chain combines TRBV5-1 with TRBJ2-3; 7 bases are a match to TRBD2. The V and J ends lost 4 bases and 1 base, in that order; junction bases with no gene match: 12. Germline V lookup: CDR1 SGHRS, CDR2 YFSETQ. This CDR3 is 17 amino acids long.